This T cell receptor beta chain was identified during a study of molecular identifiers for immune sequencing clone quantification. Points from the study as a whole: Highly expanded clone sizes could end up underestimated if a barcode were shared by identical TCR molecules. Spiked-in Jurkat TCR RNA corresponding to one cell was reported as detectable against over 900,000 naive cells.

Sorted naive CD8 T cells, roughly 19,000 to 1,000,000, were sequenced from 10%, 30% or 50% RNA. Using a CD8+CD4-CCR7+CD45RA+ phenotype, naive CD8 T cells were sorted. There are many counts of this clonotype. Its matching antigen is unknown. Germline lookup yields CDR1 DFQATT and CDR2 SNEGSKA (reference sequence). This CDR3 is 16 amino acids long. The ends lost 6 bases at V and 5 bases at J; junction bases unmatched: 13. In TCRdb, the PCR reads were re-called with MiXCR into one record per CDR3 protein. Among about 330,000 distinct CDR3 sequences listed, about 23% were seen once. The sequenced material came from naive CD8+ T cells from blood, with Jurkat cell RNA spiked in. Stated subset: FACS-sorted CD8+CD4-CCR7+CD45RA+ naive T cells. The chain is built from TRBV20-1 and TRBJ2-3; 11 bases are a match to TRBD1. The sequence derives from a human donor in good health. Some libraries in this study had Jurkat cell RNA spiked in. CDR3 nucleotides: TGCAGTGCAACAAGTCTAGGACAGGGGGCTGGAGATACGCAGTATTTT. It yields the protein CSATSLGQGAGDTQYF.